This TCR beta chain is from a study of cytomegalovirus exposure and HLA in healthy donors. PCR used 60 Vbeta primers and 13 Jbeta primers. Measured with immunoSEQ multiplex PCR; TCRdb has only the in-frame clones, and not every one. The repertoire holds around 170,000 clones, with more than 70% as singletons. This clone was found a few times. Antigen specificity is unknown. A junction end diverges from the germline sequence, so it may reflect a read error. The CDR3 length is 12 residues. CDR1 SEHNR and CDR2 FQNEAQ come from the germline V gene (reference sequence). Notes on the study in general: Most subjects had HLA-A and HLA-B alleles reportedly predicted accurately by TCR beta sequences.

The sample was PBMCs. This receptor was obtained from a girl between 5 and 17 years old in good health and CMV-seropositive. The chain recombines TRBV7-9 with TRBJ1-5, with D hard to call. The CDR3 loop reads CSSSLETGYQHF. Written as DNA, the CDR3 is TGTTCCAGCAGCTTAGAGACTGGTTACCAGCATTTT.